The entry below gives a single T cell receptor (beta chain) sequence along with its context. This receptor's antigen is unknown. Base qualities were left out, and no much larger clone turns up one base away. The collaborating institutions used their own protocols to collect whole blood in K2EDTA tubes. For TCRbeta analysis, collaborators shipped samples in one of three forms: frozen whole blood, isolated PBMCs, or DNA extracted from either of those sample types. The entry originates in a study of blood T cell repertoires in COVID-19 (dated by TCRdb to the early 2020s). As for the study more broadly: Samples covering the acute and convalescent phases of COVID-19 were provided by collaborators in the United States, Italy and Spain. The repertoires were released in a freely available public database meant as a resource for research on the immune response to SARS-CoV-2. The material from the prospective study consisted of cDNA or gDNA derived from T cells, B-cell-depleted T cells, or PBMCs. The dataset comprised deeply sampled blood TCRbeta repertoires from subjects exposed to, actively infected with, or recovered from COVID-19. A de-identified subject ID, COVID-19 status, age in years and sex were almost always included in the sample metadata. The samples were drawn from two sources: the first 160 participants of the ongoing ImmuneRACE study, and 1,000 to 1,500 subjects contributed by 6 global collaborators. HLA class I and class II types, where available, came from metadata supplied by the sample provider rather than from assay-based typing. The study at large found these results: Clinical and demographic metadata were provided uncurated, with the amount varying by source and participant.

TCRbeta CDR3 regions were amplified from genomic DNA by means of the immunoSEQ Assay, a bias-controlled multiplex PCR. In the original analysis: Nucleated cell counts per sample were estimated from amplification of reference gene primers within the assay. Sequence reads were collapsed and filtered to measure the absolute abundance of every unique TCRbeta CDR3 rearrangement. For each sample, productive Simpson clonality was calculated as the square root of Simpson's diversity index across productive rearrangements. TCRdb re-hosts the immuneACCESS table, in-frame sequences only. Its copies lack some clones; in the studies checked, an unresolved V gene accounts for under half of them, and the cause for the rest is not known. That table is the source of V, J and clone size, and D and trimming were worked out from the DNA. Across this sample there are about 260,000 clones, with roughly 90% seen only once. Of the sample, around 0.7% falls within the top ten clones.

The CDR3 numbers 17 residues from cysteine through phenylalanine. Left in the record is the CDR3 DNA by itself, 51 bases read in frame from the first base. The germline V gene (reference sequence) specifies MNHEY as CDR1 and SMNVEV as CDR2. Relative to germline, V is missing 5 bases and J is missing 3 bases, with 11 bases of the junction outside any gene match. This clonotype was obtained from a human donor in a cohort sampled during active COVID-19. The V and J segments used are TRBV27 and TRBJ2-1, with 9 bases matching TRBD1. Material: peripheral blood. CDR3 sequence: CASSPRTGAKFYNEQFF. The base sequence is TGTGCCAGCAGTCCACGGACAGGGGCGAAATTCTACAATGAGCAGTTCTTC.